Following are 25 T cell receptor beta chains from one sample sequenced in a study of Graves' ophthalmopathy and Graves' hyperthyroidism. Investigators amplified TCR beta CDR3 regions from RNA transcripts. Amplification began with first-round RT-PCR using HTBI primers, then second-round multiplex PCR was performed. A single record per CDR3 protein comes from TCRdb applying MiXCR to the multiplex PCR reads. The sample holds over a million distinct CDR3 sequences, less than 45% seen once. The material sequenced was peripheral blood or thyroid tissue (not recorded which). The receptor set was obtained from an adult man with Graves' hyperthyroidism.

This clonotype was counted a few times. V gene TRBV2 combines with J gene TRBJ1-2; D remains ambiguous. The length of the CDR3 is 15 residues. Trimming removed 5 bases from V and 8 bases from J, with 21 bases in between. Per the germline V gene, CDR1 is SNHLY and CDR2 is FYNNEI. The CDR3 DNA reads TGTGCCAGCAGTTTTTTGCAGGCCCAGATCAGGGGCTACACCTTC. Protein product: CASSFLQAQIRGYTF.

The sample holds many counts of this clonotype. In DNA form, the CDR3 reads TGTGCCAGTAGTACTAAAACCCCTCAGCCCCAGCATTTT. The encoded protein is CASSTKTPQPQHF. The genes are TRBV19 and TRBJ1-5, with no clear D. Trimming stripped 4 bases from V and 6 bases from J, with 10 bases between. Germline CDR1 and CDR2: LNHDA and SQIVND (reference sequence). The CDR3 consists of 13 residues.

This chain connects TRBV20-1 to TRBJ2-6, with D perhaps assigned TRBD1 or TRBD2 (5 bases each). V was clipped by 6 bases and J by 4 bases, with 16 bases between them. This CDR3 spans 15 amino acids. Germline V lookup: CDR1 DFQATT, CDR2 SNEGSKA (reference sequence). The CDR3, as DNA: TGCAGTGCATATTTCCGGGGACCCGGGGCCAACGTCCTGACTTTC. Amino acid sequence: CSAYFRGPGANVLTF.

V is TRBV20-1 and J is TRBJ2-7; TRBD1 agrees at 7 bases. The CDR3 covers 15 residues. Trimming cost V 2 bases and J 1 base; bases outside gene matches: 8. Germline CDR1 DFQATT, CDR2 SNEGSKA (reference sequence). The CDR3 loop reads CSARPYRGESYEQYF. CDR3 DNA: TGCAGTGCTAGACCTTACAGGGGAGAATCCTACGAGCAGTACTTC.

This clonotype was found many times. The rearrangement uses TRBV7-9 and TRBJ1-2, with D unclear. V was pared by 3 bases and J by 8 bases, with 10 bases between. Germline CDR1 is SEHNR and CDR2 is FQNEAQ (reference sequence). The CDR3 runs 12 residues. CDR3 amino acids: CASSLGPEGYTF. The CDR3 bases are TGTGCCAGCAGCTTGGGCCCGGAGGGCTACACCTTC.

This clonotype was recorded many times. The V call is TRBV10-3, the J call TRBJ2-2; TRBD1 or TRBD2 may be the D gene (5 bases each). The CDR3 is made up of 14 amino acids. The V gene lost 7 bases and the J gene lost 1 base, with 10 bases spanning the gap. In germline, CDR1 is ENHRY, CDR2 SYGVKD. The CDR3 sequence is CAITGTQNTGELFF. The CDR3 DNA is TGTGCCATCACCGGGACCCAGAACACCGGGGAGCTGTTTTTT.

This clonotype was detected many times. The V call is TRBV10-3, the J call TRBJ1-6, with D unclear. V was clipped by 0 bases and J by 11 bases, with 11 bases between them. This CDR3 has 14 amino acids. Germline V lookup: CDR1 ENHRY, CDR2 SYGVKD. The CDR3 DNA reads TGTGCCATCAGTGAGTCTGTCGCCGGACCACCCCTCCACTTT. Residues: CAISESVAGPPLHF.

This sequence joins TRBV25-1 and TRBJ2-2; possible D gene TRBD1, 6 bases. V lost 7 bases, J lost 5 bases, and 14 bases lay in between. This CDR3 region has 14 residues. Looked up from germline, CDR1 is MGHDK and CDR2 is SYGVNS. CDR3 nucleotide sequence: TGTGCCAGCACCTCCACAGGGCGAACCGGGGAGCTGTTTTTT. Encoded protein: CASTSTGRTGELFF.

This clonotype was detected a few times. A read error is possible here, since a much larger clone lies one base away. This chain links TRBV10-3 with TRBJ2-7; TRBD1 might be the D (6 bases). V dropped 3 bases and J dropped 6 bases, with 9 bases sitting between them. Germline CDR1 is ENHRY and CDR2 is SYGVKD. This CDR3 has 12 amino acids. The CDR3 sequence is CAISDNRAEQYF. The CDR3, as DNA: TGTGCCATCAGTGACAACAGGGCCGAGCAGTACTTC.

This clonotype has at least ten counts. The chain joins TRBV7-6 to TRBJ2-7; no clear D gene. CDR1 and CDR2 from the germline V gene are SGHVS and FNYEAQ. The ends were cut back, 5 bases at V and 1 base at J, with 9 bases in the middle. The CDR3 spans 13 residues. The CDR3 region has the DNA TGTGCCAGCAGCACAAGTCCATCCTACGAGCAGTACTTC. Its translation: CASSTSPSYEQYF. Filled out from reference TRBV7-6 and TRBJ2-7, the complete variable domain reads GAGVSQSPRYKVTKRGQDVALRCDPISGHVSLYWYRQALGQGPEFLTYFNYEAQQDKSGLPNDRFSAERPEGSISTLTIQRTEQRDSAMYRCASSTSPSYEQYFGPGTRLTVT.

The chain has TRBV7-6 and TRBJ1-5; 9 bases match TRBD1. Germline CDR1 and CDR2: SGHVS and FNYEAQ. V dropped 5 bases and J dropped 3; count of bases not matched to a gene: 17. The CDR3 length is 19 residues. The CDR3 protein is CASSPIPSGTGYYNQPQHF. The CDR3, as DNA: TGTGCCAGCAGCCCCATCCCGTCCGGGACAGGGTATTACAATCAGCCCCAGCATTTT.

V usage is TRBV10-3 and J usage is TRBJ1-1; D ambiguous. Germline values: CDR1 ENHRY, CDR2 SYGVKD. This CDR3 has 13 residues. The CDR3 region is CDISVLGDTEAFF. CDR3 DNA sequence: TGTGACATAAGTGTCTTGGGAGACACTGAAGCTTTCTTT.

In the case of this clonotype: The junction shows a germline mismatch at one end, possibly a read error. The chain employs TRBV7-2 and TRBJ2-7; a weak D match, TRBD2 (6 bases). This CDR3 has 15 residues. Per the germline V gene, CDR1 is SGHTA and CDR2 is FQGNSA. DNA of the CDR3: TGTGCCAGCAGCGCAGTAGCGGCGAACACCGGGGAGCTGTACTTC. Protein: CASSAVAANTGELYF.

This clonotype was detected a few times. V usage is TRBV10-3 and J usage is TRBJ2-2; 9 bases align to TRBD1. CDR1 and CDR2 from the germline V gene are ENHRY and SYGVKD. After removal of 5 bases from V and 2 bases from J, the junction contained 6 bases not matched to a gene. The CDR3 sequence is 16 residues long. The CDR3 nucleotides are TGTGCCATCAGTAAGGACAGGGGCCCCAACACCGGGGAGCTGTTTTTT. Its translation: CAISKDRGPNTGELFF.

The rearrangement uses TRBV20-1 and TRBJ2-7, with TRBD2 identical over 7 bases. This CDR3 is built from 19 residues. CDR1 and CDR2 (germline): DFQATT, SNEGSKA (reference sequence). Trimming removed 6 bases from V and 1 base from J; junction bases left unmatched: 24. The CDR3 protein is CSADRPGLLRDRRSYEQYF. The CDR3 bases are TGCAGTGCCGACAGACCGGGACTACTGAGGGACCGTCGATCCTACGAGCAGTACTTC.

This clonotype was counted many times. This rearrangement joins TRBV6-6 to TRBJ2-6; the D gene is possibly TRBD2 (6 bases). This CDR3 is built from 16 residues. From germline, CDR1 is MNHNY and CDR2 SVGAGI (reference sequence). The V gene lost 8 bases and the J gene lost 0 bases, with 14 bases spanning the gap. The CDR3 bases are TGTGCCAGCCGCCCAGGGAGGTACTCTGGGGCCAACGTCCTGACTTTC. It encodes CASRPGRYSGANVLTF.

Worth noting for this clonotype: A read error may produce the germline difference seen at one junction end. The chain combines TRBV7-2 with TRBJ2-7, with a tentative D call TRBD2 (6 bases). Germline values: CDR1 SGHTA, CDR2 FQGNSA. The CDR3 contains 17 residues. The CDR3 DNA reads as TGTGCCAGCAGCTTAGCTCCGGCATTTCGGAGGGATTACGAGCGGTACTTC. This codes for CASSLAPAFRRDYERYF.

This clonotype was picked up a small number of times. This sequence joins TRBV14 and TRBJ2-2; D gene ambiguous. Germline V CDR1 and CDR2: SGHDN, FVKESK. The ends were cut back, 2 bases at V and 5 bases at J, with 18 bases in the middle. CDR3 size: 17 residues. DNA of the CDR3: TGTGCCAGCAGCCAATTTTACGGCAGCAAACAAACCGGGGAGCTGTTTTTT. Residues: CASSQFYGSKQTGELFF.

The chain combines TRBV29-1 with TRBJ1-5; D ambiguous. Trimming pared 7 bases from V and 2 bases from J, leaving 15 bases between. The CDR3 has 14 residues. Germline loops: CDR1 SQVTM, CDR2 ANQGSEA. CDR3 DNA: TGCAGCGGGACTCAGGTCTCGGGCAATCAGCCCCAGCATTTT. Encoded protein: CSGTQVSGNQPQHF.

J is TRBJ1-1 and V is TRBV5-4; no definite D call. This CDR3 has 13 amino acids. V shed 7 bases and J shed 3 bases, with 13 bases lying between them. Germline V gene data show CDR1 as SGHNT and CDR2 as YYREEE (reference sequence). The CDR3 is CASLTERDTEAFF. For the CDR3, the DNA is TGTGCCAGCCTCACAGAGAGGGACACTGAAGCTTTCTTT.

A remark on this clonotype: A read error may explain this, as a much larger clone is one base away. J is TRBJ1-6 and V is TRBV20-1; no definite D call. V lost 4 bases and J 4 bases, leaving 11 bases between the germline ends. The germline V gene encodes CDR1 DFQATT and CDR2 SNEGSKA (reference sequence). This CDR3 has 14 amino acids. The CDR3 nucleotides read TGCAGTGCTAAAGACGGAGATTATAATTCACCCCTCCACTTT. Residues: CSAKDGDYNSPLHF.

This chain joins TRBV30 and TRBJ2-7; TRBD1 matches at 9 bases. The ends lost 1 base at V and 2 bases at J; junction bases unmatched: 3. Germline-derived CDR1 and CDR2 are GTSNPN and SVGIG (reference sequence). The CDR3 runs to 14 residues. The CDR3 region is CAWSAGTGPYEQYF. As DNA, the CDR3 is TGTGCCTGGAGTGCCGGGACAGGGCCCTACGAGCAGTACTTC.

As to this clonotype: This may come from a read error, since a much larger clone is one base off. This chain joins TRBV6-5 and TRBJ1-1; D remains unclear. The germline V and J ends were trimmed by 5 bases and 8 bases, with 15 bases remaining between them. Germline CDR1 reads MNHEY; CDR2 reads SVGAGI. This CDR3 region has 13 residues. CDR3 coding DNA: TGTGCCAGCAGTGACGCGGGCCCCTTGGAAGCTTTCTTT. Amino acid sequence: CASSDAGPLEAFF.

The chain combines TRBV5-6 with TRBJ2-7; 8 nucleotides align to TRBD1. V shed 4 bases and J 5 bases; nucleotides not matched to a gene: 5. CDR1 is SGHDT and CDR2 is YYEEEE in the germline V gene. The CDR3 extends over 13 amino acids. CDR3 in DNA: TGTGCCAGCAGCCGGCGGACAGGGAACGAGCAGTACTTC. As protein: CASSRRTGNEQYF. Drawing the rest from reference TRBV5-6 and TRBJ2-7, the complete variable domain is DAGVTQSPTHLIKTRGQQVTLRCSPKSGHDTVSWYQQALGQGPQFIFQYYEEEERQRGNFPDRFSGHQFPNYSSELNVNALLLGDSALYLCASSRRTGNEQYFGPGTRLTVT.

As concerns this clonotype: Just one base apart from a much larger clone, this may be a read error. The chain combines TRBV10-3 with TRBJ2-7, with 9 bases matching TRBD1. The CDR3 runs to 13 residues. From germline, CDR1 is ENHRY and CDR2 SYGVKD. The CDR3 loop is CTSSDGTGSEQYF. The CDR3, as DNA: TGTACCAGCAGCGATGGGACAGGGAGCGAGCAGTACTTC.